This T cell receptor (beta chain) was obtained from a study of T cells in tumors after PD-1 blockade. Across the whole study: Either cemiplimab 350 mg every 2 weeks or pembrolizumab 200 mg every 3 weeks was given. Some patients also took daily vismodegib 150 mg during anti-PD-1 treatment.

In this sample, this clone is medium-sized. Deletions cut 7 bases from V and 6 bases from J, with 16 bases between. This CDR3 has 13 amino acids. The table came from immunoSEQ multiplex PCR; TCRdb's copy has only in-frame clones and leaves some out. The sample consists of 55,000 to 65,000 clones, around three quarters of them appearing once. Input was about 550 ng to 6,500 ng of genomic DNA from tumor or blood. This TCR came from a human donor with basal cell carcinoma. J is TRBJ2-7 and V is TRBV12-3 or TRBV12-4, with D possibly being TRBD1 (6 bases). The sequenced sample was PBMCs, obtained before anti-PD-1 treatment. In DNA form, the CDR3 reads TGTGCCAGCAAACCGGGACATAATTCCGAGCAGTACTTC. Its translation: CASKPGHNSEQYF.